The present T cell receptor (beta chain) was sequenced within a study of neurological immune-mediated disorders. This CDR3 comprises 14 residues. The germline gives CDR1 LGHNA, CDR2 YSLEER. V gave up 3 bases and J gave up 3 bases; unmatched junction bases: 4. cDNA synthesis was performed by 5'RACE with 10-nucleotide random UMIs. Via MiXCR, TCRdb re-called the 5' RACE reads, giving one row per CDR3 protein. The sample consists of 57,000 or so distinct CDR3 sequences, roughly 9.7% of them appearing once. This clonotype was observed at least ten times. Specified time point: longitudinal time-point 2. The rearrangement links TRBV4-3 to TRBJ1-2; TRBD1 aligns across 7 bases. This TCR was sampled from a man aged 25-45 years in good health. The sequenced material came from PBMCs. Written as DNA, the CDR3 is TGCGCCAGCAGCCAGGAAACAGGGGACTATGGCTACACCTTC. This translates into CASSQETGDYGYTF.